This T cell receptor beta chain was captured by sequencing in a study of Ad26.COV2.S vaccination and SARS-CoV-2 variants. Study in general: The trial was COV1001 and the donor's arm was Ad26.COV2.S. Findings and limits, study-wide: It is possible that the TCR breadth and depth analyses underestimated the total T cell responses.

TCRdb keeps only in-frame clones here, not all; method: immunoSEQ multiplex PCR. Of 350,000 to 500,000 clones in the sample, more than 75% were seen once. This clone was counted once. Antigen unknown. Regarding treatment: around 19 received Ad26.COV2.S at low or high dose, single or two shots; several received placebo; per-sample allocation not given. The study sampled participants on day 63 after the first vaccine or placebo injection. The CDR3 runs 16 residues. Germline CDR1 SGHDT, CDR2 YYEEEE. Trimming took 2 bases from V and 0 from J, leaving 14 bases between them. Sequences were derived from peripheral blood, sampled in a trial of Ad26.COV2.S vaccine versus placebo. This receptor was obtained from a person aged 18-65 years who received the Ad26.COV2.S COVID-19 vaccine or a placebo. The chain is built from TRBV5-6 and TRBJ1-2; D is undetermined. CDR3 nucleotide sequence: TGTGCCAGCAGCTTCTTCGCCGCGAGAGCTAACTATGGCTACACCTTC. Protein: CASSFFAARANYGYTF.